This T cell receptor beta chain derives from a study of CXCR3-negative and CXCR3-positive naive CD8 T cells (dated by TCRdb to between 2018 and 2021). About the full investigation: In total, roughly 150 million TRB reads were obtained, or roughly 1.5 +/- 0.3 million reads per library. The diversity and physicochemical repertoire analyses included 11 donors pooled from two independent experiments. TRBV-TRBJ cluster analysis included naive subsets from about 5 donors and memory cells from 3 donors.

TCRdb shows the sequencer as NextSeq 550. The Human TCR Profiling Kit (MiLaboratory) was used to make UMI-labeled 5' RACE TRB cDNA libraries. The full amount of extracted RNA was used for cDNA synthesis, and the full amount of resulting cDNA was used for PCR amplification. Libraries were prepared in parallel with an identical number of PCR cycles. In the paper's pipeline: With a requirement of at least two reads per UMI, MIGEC and MiXCR extracted about 50,000 +/- 10,000 unique UMI-labeled TRB cDNA molecules per library. Each library averaged 40,000 +/- 10,000 functional in-frame TRB CDR3 nucleotide clonotypes without stop codons. Diversity metrics, including normalized Shannon-Wiener and Chao1, were computed in VDJtools after downsampling to 5000 UMI-labeled TRB molecules per sample. Clonotype-size-weighted physicochemical properties of the central five CDR3 residues (interaction energy, strength, volume and Kidera factor 4) were computed in VDJtools. TCRdb reprocessed the public reads and reports one entry per CDR3 protein sequence, without DNA. The V and J calls, along with clone size, are taken from TCRdb and not from the paper's own processing. This sample's table contains 50,000 to 60,000 distinct CDR3 sequences. The ten largest clones add up to approximately 0.56% of the sample.

To note about this clonotype: Its antigen is unknown.

For every CD8+ T cell subset, some 310,000 cells were flow-sorted straight into RLT lysis buffer, and each subset was sorted in triplicate. To exclude memory contaminants, naive CD8+ T cells were stringently defined as CD45RO-CCR7+CD27+CD95-. Peripheral blood mononuclear cells were isolated from buffy coats using standard density gradient centrifugation. A FACSAria III was used to flow-sort naive CXCR3-negative and CXCR3-positive CD8+ T cells. An RNeasy Mini Kit was used to extract total RNA from the sorted cells. Overall study results and their limits: Because surface CD5, which is linked to self-reactivity in mice, was comparable between the naive subsets, TCR interaction strength was also inferred from the physicochemical properties of TRB CDR3s. Freshly isolated PBMCs were used for most assays because CXCR3 expression went down partially after cryopreservation. Within the same donor, TRBV-TRBJ usage looked similar between naive CXCR3-negative and CXCR3-positive cells, but memory cells had distinct patterns. TRB CDR3s from CXCR3-positive naive cells showed higher hydrophobicity (lower Kidera factor 4), lower energy, and higher strength and volume indices than CXCR3-negative naive cells. Repertoire diversity was comparably high in both naive subsets but much lower in memory CD8+ T cells.

Via the germline V gene, CDR1 is LGHNA and CDR2 YSLEER. There are 14 amino acids in the CDR3, from cysteine to phenylalanine inclusive. DNA is not recorded here. The sequence joins TRBV4-3 to TRBJ2-5; TCRdb gives TRBD1 as the D gene, but with no DNA this cannot be confirmed. The source of this sequence is a human donor in good health. Some clones in this sample may be carry-over from other donors' samples. Sequenced input: naive CXCR3+ CD8+ T cells from blood. This specimen's cell subset or site label, per the study, means: CD45RO-CCR7+CD27+CD95- naive CD8+ T cells expressing CXCR3 (TNR3+). The CDR3 region reads CASSQDVGGETQYF.